This T cell receptor beta chain was sequenced in a study of blood T cell repertoires in COVID-19. This CDR3 region has 15 residues. Per germline, CDR1 SGHTA and CDR2 FQGNSA. The germline V and J ends were trimmed by 5 bases and 1 base, with 14 bases remaining between them. TCRdb keeps only in-frame clones here, not all; method: immunoSEQ multiplex PCR. In the table there are approximately 25,000 clones, around four fifths of which are singletons. The chain joins TRBV7-2 to TRBJ2-5; D is perhaps TRBD1 (5 bases). The sample comprised peripheral blood. The sequence derives from a man aged 80 or over with active or convalescent COVID-19. CDR3 loop: CASSARRQPQETQYF. CDR3 bases: TGTGCCAGCAGCGCTCGCCGACAGCCCCAAGAGACCCAGTACTTC.